The sequence of this T cell receptor (beta chain) was determined in a study of radiotherapy plus CTLA-4 blockade in lung cancer. Whole-study context: For about 18% of patients, objective responses occurred, and about 30% had disease control.

The assay was immunoSEQ multiplex PCR, and TCRdb's table has in-frame clones only and misses some. Among 80,000 to 95,000 clones listed, roughly 80% were seen once. Germline CDR1 SEHNR, CDR2 FQNEAQ (reference sequence). With V trimmed by 3 bases and J by 4 bases, 7 bases remained unmatched. The CDR3 has 15 amino acids. Patients had chemo-refractory metastatic non-small-cell lung cancer and received focal radiation plus CTLA-4 blockade that used ipilimumab. Study findings and constraints: There was expansion of tumor-derived TCR clones in blood after radiotherapy plus ipilimumab. Interferon-beta, together with early blood T cell clone dynamics, reportedly best predicted response.

With respect to this clone: Its antigen remains unknown.

V and J are TRBV7-9 and TRBJ2-7, with 9 bases lining up with TRBD1. This clonotype was sampled from a human donor with non-small cell lung cancer who had stable disease on radiotherapy plus ipilimumab. Sequencing was performed on peripheral blood, taken from a patient treated with radiotherapy plus ipilimumab. DNA of the CDR3: TGTGCCAGCAGCTTGGCTACAGGGGGCCTATACGAGCAGTACTTC. It encodes CASSLATGGLYEQYF.